These 9 T cell receptor beta chains were all obtained from the same sample, sequenced in a study of human thymus T cells. Sequenced by immunoSEQ multiplex PCR; TCRdb stores in-frame clones only, minus some. The sample holds roughly 130,000 clones, around 95% seen once. Thymic resections from corrective heart surgery supplied the tissue. Sequenced: thymus tissue. These receptors were collected from a boy younger than two with a congenital heart defect but otherwise immunologically healthy.

The sample holds one count of this clone. The CDR3 loop reads CSVCSHLNTEAFF. The CDR3 DNA reads as TGCAGCGTCTGCAGCCACCTGAACACTGAAGCTTTCTTT. The J gene is TRBJ1-1, the V gene TRBV29-1; D call uncertain. CDR3 length: 13 residues. Trimming stripped 6 bases from V and 0 bases from J, with 11 bases between. Germline CDR1 reads SQVTM; CDR2 reads ANQGSEA.

The V and J genes are TRBV28 and TRBJ2-2, with 7 bases fitting TRBD2. The CDR3 consists of 14 residues. From germline, CDR1 is MDHEN and CDR2 SYDVKM. J gave up 6 bases and V 2 bases, and 3 bases lay outside the gene matches. The CDR3 protein is CASSLGEGAGELFF. The CDR3 coding sequence is TGTGCCAGCAGTTTAGGGGAGGGTGCCGGGGAGCTGTTTTTT. The entire variable domain, with the rest obtained from reference TRBV28 and TRBJ2-2, is as follows: DVKVTQSSRYLVKRTGEKVFLECVQDMDHENMFWYRQDPGLGLRLIYFSYDVKMKEKGDIPEGYSVSREKKERFSLILESASTNQTSMYLCASSLGEGAGELFFGEGSRLTVL.

This clone appeared a single time. The chain combines TRBV5-1 with TRBJ2-5; 9 bases match TRBD1. CDR1 SGHRS and CDR2 YFSETQ come from the germline V gene. J gave up 5 bases and V 1 base, and 12 bases lay outside the gene matches. The CDR3 length is 17 residues. Here the CDR3 reads CASSLPSRDRAGETQYF. The CDR3 region has the DNA TGCGCCAGCAGCTTGCCTAGTCGGGACAGGGCGGGCGAGACCCAGTACTTC.

The chain combines TRBV6-1 with TRBJ2-7, with D perhaps TRBD2 (5 bases). CDR3 length: 14 residues. CDR1 and CDR2 (germline): MNHNS, SASEGT. The V gene lost 6 bases and the J gene lost 0 bases, with 12 bases spanning the gap. The CDR3 protein is CASSADWNSYEQYF. The CDR3 DNA reads as TGTGCCAGCAGCGCGGACTGGAACTCCTACGAGCAGTACTTC.

The chain combines TRBV7-2 with TRBJ2-2; TRBD2 matches at 8 bases. The CDR3 loop spans 17 amino acids. J lost 4 bases, V lost 1 base, and 8 bases had no gene match. Germline CDR1 SGHTA, CDR2 FQGNSA. Here the CDR3 reads CASSLERGRHGTGELFF. The CDR3 DNA is TGTGCCAGCAGCTTAGAGCGGGGGCGCCACGGCACCGGGGAGCTGTTTTTT.

There are a few counts of this clone. J is TRBJ1-6 and V is TRBV6-1; D perhaps matches TRBD1 (6 bases). V was clipped by 3 bases and J by 2 bases, with 14 bases between them. The CDR3 is 17 amino acids. Germline loops: CDR1 MNHNS, CDR2 SASEGT. This chain's CDR3 is CASSDYPGTPYNSPLHF. The CDR3 nucleotides read TGTGCCAGCAGTGATTACCCCGGGACACCCTATAATTCACCCCTCCACTTT.

This chain uses TRBV7-3 with TRBJ2-3; D remains ambiguous. The CDR3 runs 13 residues. CDR1 SGHTA and CDR2 FQGTGA come from the germline V gene. Trimming pared 3 bases from V and 2 bases from J, leaving 6 bases between. In nucleotides, the CDR3 is TGTGCCAGCAGCTTGATAAACACAGATACGCAGTATTTT. Translating gives CASSLINTDTQYF.

This chain connects TRBV15 to TRBJ2-7; 8 bases fit TRBD1. Germline CDR1 reads LNHNV; CDR2 reads YYDKDF (reference sequence). The V gene end was trimmed by 2 bases and the J gene end by 2 bases; junction bases not matched to a gene: 8. The CDR3 has 16 residues. The DNA for the CDR3 is TGTGCCACCAGCAGATCGCAGGGGGCGCTGACCTACGAGCAGTACTTC. It yields the protein CATSRSQGALTYEQYF.

CDR3 nucleotide sequence: TGCGCCAGCAGCTTCTGGACAGGGCCCTCCTACGAGCAGTACTTC. It specifies CASSFWTGPSYEQYF. The chain joins TRBV5-1 to TRBJ2-7; 8 nucleotides match TRBD1. The germline V gene encodes CDR1 SGHRS and CDR2 YFSETQ. This CDR3 spans 15 amino acids. Trimming took 2 bases from V and 0 from J; bases not matched to a gene: 4.